This T cell receptor (beta chain) was identified during a study of control samples from healthy donors and cancer patients. The assay was immunoSEQ multiplex PCR, and TCRdb's table has in-frame clones only and misses some. The repertoire consists of just over 150,000 clones, with 93% occurring once and the leading ten covering over 2%. The sequence derives from a man between 50 and 59 years old in good health. The sequencing sample was made of blood.

The CDR3 loop reads CASSFGYLAGVLEQYF. CDR3 nucleotide sequence: TGTGCCAGCAGTTTTGGTTATTTGGCGGGAGTGCTGGAGCAGTACTTC. The rearrangement uses TRBV28 and TRBJ2-7, with TRBD2 matching 7 bases. J gave up 7 bases and V 3 bases, and 15 bases lay outside the gene matches. The CDR3 consists of 16 residues. Germline CDR1 reads MDHEN; CDR2 reads SYDVKM.